This paragraph covers one T cell receptor beta chain sequence. This record comes from a study of blood T cell repertoires in COVID-19. Study information: The United States, Italy and Spain provided the acute and convalescent COVID-19 samples.

Clones were sequenced by immunoSEQ multiplex PCR, and TCRdb holds only the in-frame ones, with some missing. The sample records about 7,000 clones, roughly nine tenths being singletons. With 3 bases removed from V and 5 bases from J, the gap between germline ends came to 15 bases. Per germline, CDR1 SGDLS and CDR2 YYNGEE. The CDR3 length is 15 residues. Sequenced: peripheral blood. This TCR derives from a human donor in a cohort sampled during active COVID-19. The rearrangement links TRBV9 to TRBJ2-1, with a weak D call TRBD2 (5 bases). For the CDR3, the DNA is TGTGCCAGCAGCGGGGCCCCGGGGTTGGACAATGAGCAGTTCTTC. Translation: CASSGAPGLDNEQFF. The full variable domain, with the rest looked up from reference TRBV9 and TRBJ2-1, is DSGVTQTPKHLITATGQRVTLRCSPRSGDLSVYWYQQSLDQGLQFLIQYYNGEERAKGNILERFSAQQFPDLHSELNLSSLELGDSALYFCASSGAPGLDNEQFFGPGTRLTVL.